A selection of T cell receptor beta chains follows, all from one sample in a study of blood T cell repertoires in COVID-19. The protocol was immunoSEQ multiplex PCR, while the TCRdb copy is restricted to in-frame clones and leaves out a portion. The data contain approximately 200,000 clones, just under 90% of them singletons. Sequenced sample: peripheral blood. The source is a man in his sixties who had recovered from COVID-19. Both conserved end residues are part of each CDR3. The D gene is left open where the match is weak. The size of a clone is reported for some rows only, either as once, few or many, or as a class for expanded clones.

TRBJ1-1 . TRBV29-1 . CSVGRGGTEAFF TGCAGCGTTGGTAGAGGCGGTACTGAAGCTTTCTTT
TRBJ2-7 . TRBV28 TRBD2 CASSLGGRAYEQYF TGTGCCAGCAGTTTGGGTGGGAGGGCCTACGAGCAGTACTTC
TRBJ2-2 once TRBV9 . CASSPPPTDLGELFF TGTGCCAGCAGCCCCCCCCCGACAGATCTCGGGGAGCTGTTTTTT
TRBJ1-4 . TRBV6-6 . CASSSQDRGKLFF TGTGCCAGCAGTTCCCAGGACAGAGGAAAACTGTTTTTT
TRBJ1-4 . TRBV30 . CAWSRDLNEKLFF TGTGCCTGGAGTCGGGATCTTAATGAAAAACTGTTTTTT
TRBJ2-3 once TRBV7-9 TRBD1 CASSLSTLGTGAADTQYF TGTGCCAGCAGCTTATCGACGTTGGGGACAGGGGCTGCAGATACGCAGTATTTT
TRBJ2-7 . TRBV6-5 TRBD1 CASSYGSGTGAYEQYF TGTGCCAGCAGTTACGGCTCCGGGACAGGGGCCTACGAGCAGTACTTC
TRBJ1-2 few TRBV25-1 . CASSEAGILYGYTF TGTGCCAGCAGTGAAGCAGGAATACTCTATGGCTACACCTTC
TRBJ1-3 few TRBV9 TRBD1 CASSSGTGGSGNTIYF TGTGCCAGCAGCTCCGGGACAGGGGGATCGGGAAACACCATATATTTT
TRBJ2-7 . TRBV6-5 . CASSLADPSSYEQYF TGTGCCAGCAGCCTCGCGGATCCGAGCTCCTACGAGCAGTACTTC
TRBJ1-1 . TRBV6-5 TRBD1 CASSSGDRGTEAFF TGTGCCAGCAGTTCCGGGGACAGGGGGACTGAAGCTTTCTTT
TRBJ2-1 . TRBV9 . CASTQEGARYNEQFF TGTGCCAGCACCCAGGAGGGGGCAAGGTACAATGAGCAGTTCTTC
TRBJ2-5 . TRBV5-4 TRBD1 CASSLQGSEETQYF TGTGCCAGCAGCCTACAGGGGTCGGAAGAGACCCAGTACTTC
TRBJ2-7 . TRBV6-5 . CASSYADSADYEQYF TGTGCCAGCAGTTACGCGGACAGCGCGGACTACGAGCAGTACTTC
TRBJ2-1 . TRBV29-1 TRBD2 CSVEGLAGADEQFF TGCAGCGTTGAAGGACTAGCGGGAGCCGATGAGCAGTTCTTC
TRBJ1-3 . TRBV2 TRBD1 CASRTGSGNTIYF TGTGCCAGCAGGACAGGGTCTGGAAACACCATATATTTT
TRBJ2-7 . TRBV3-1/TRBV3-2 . CASKRGGNEQYF TGTGCCAGCAAGAGGGGGGGCAACGAGCAGTACTTC
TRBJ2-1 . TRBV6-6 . CASSYEDSYNEQFF TGTGCCAGCAGTTACGAGGACAGCTACAATGAGCAGTTCTTC
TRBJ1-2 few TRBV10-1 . CASSPRSWNYGYTF TGCGCCAGCAGCCCTAGGTCCTGGAACTATGGCTACACCTTC
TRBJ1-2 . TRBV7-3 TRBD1 CASSLVGGAPGYTF TGTGCCAGCAGCTTAGTAGGGGGCGCACCTGGCTACACCTTC
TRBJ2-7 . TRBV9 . CASSVEGGAYEQYF TGTGCCAGCAGCGTAGAAGGGGGGGCCTACGAGCAGTACTTC
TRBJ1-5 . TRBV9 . CASSVAPEGGGPQHF TGTGCCAGCAGCGTAGCTCCAGAGGGTGGCGGGCCCCAGCATTTT
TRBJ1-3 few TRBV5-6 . CASSRGGSGNTIYF TGTGCCAGCAGCCGAGGGGGCTCTGGAAACACCATATATTTT
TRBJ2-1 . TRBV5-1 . CASSWGTVNNEQFF TGCGCCAGCAGCTGGGGGACTGTAAACAATGAGCAGTTCTTC
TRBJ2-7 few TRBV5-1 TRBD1 CASSQGTGGRYEQYF TGCGCCAGCAGCCAAGGGACAGGGGGCAGGTACGAGCAGTACTTC
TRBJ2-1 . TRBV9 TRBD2 CASSVSLLAGVTNEQFF TGTGCCAGCAGCGTATCATTACTAGCGGGAGTAACCAATGAGCAGTTCTTC
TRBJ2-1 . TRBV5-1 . CASSLSNGGDKFF TGCGCCAGCAGCTTGAGTAATGGGGGGGACAAGTTCTTC
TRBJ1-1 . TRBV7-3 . CASATGLTTEAFF TGTGCCAGCGCTACAGGGTTGACCACTGAAGCTTTCTTT
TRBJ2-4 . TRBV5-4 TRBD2 CASSLAIAGGKNIQYF TGTGCCAGCAGCTTGGCCATAGCGGGGGGAAAAAACATTCAGTACTTC
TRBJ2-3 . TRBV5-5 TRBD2 CASTSAGGQGDTQYF TGTGCCAGCACCTCAGCGGGGGGGCAGGGAGATACGCAGTATTTT
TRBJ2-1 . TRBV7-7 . CASSALLGQSSYNEQFF TGTGCCAGCAGCGCACTATTGGGGCAGAGCTCCTACAATGAGCAGTTCTTC
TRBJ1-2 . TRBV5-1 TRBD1 CASSVGTGGDYGYTF TGCGCCAGCAGCGTCGGGACAGGGGGCGACTATGGCTACACCTTC
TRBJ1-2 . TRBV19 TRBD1 CASSIRQGRYTF TGTGCCAGTAGTATCCGACAGGGAAGGTACACCTTC
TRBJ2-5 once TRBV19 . CASSKLLAGETQYF TGTGCCAGTAGTAAGCTCTTGGCGGGGGAGACCCAGTACTTC
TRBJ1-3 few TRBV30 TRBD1 CAWSGDRASSGNTIYF TGTGCCTGGAGTGGGGACAGGGCGAGCTCTGGAAACACCATATATTTT
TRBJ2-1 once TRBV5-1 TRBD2 CASRQTLARAGGPYNEQFF TGCGCCAGCAGACAGACCCTTGCCCGAGCGGGAGGGCCGTACAATGAGCAGTTCTTC
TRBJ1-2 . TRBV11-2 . CASSLDPGNYGYTF TGTGCCAGCAGCTTAGATCCGGGGAACTATGGCTACACCTTC
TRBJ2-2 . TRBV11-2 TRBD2 CASSLGLAGANTGELFF TGTGCCAGCAGCTTAGGACTAGCGGGAGCAAACACCGGGGAGCTGTTTTTT
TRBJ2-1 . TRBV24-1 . CATRDNGGYNEQFF TGTGCCACCCGGGACAATGGGGGCTACAATGAGCAGTTCTTC
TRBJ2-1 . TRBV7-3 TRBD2 CASSLSRTSGSYNEQFF TGTGCCAGCAGCTTATCACGGACTAGCGGATCCTACAATGAGCAGTTCTTC
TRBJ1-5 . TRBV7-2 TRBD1 CASSSWDRGDQPQHF TGTGCCAGCAGCTCCTGGGACAGGGGGGACCAGCCCCAGCATTTT
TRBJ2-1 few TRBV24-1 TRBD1 CATSDLGDRGYNEQFF TGTGCCACCAGTGATTTGGGGGACAGGGGGTACAATGAGCAGTTCTTC
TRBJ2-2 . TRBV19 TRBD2 CASSPGLAGRGSGELFF TGTGCCAGTAGTCCCGGACTAGCGGGACGCGGGTCCGGGGAGCTGTTTTTT
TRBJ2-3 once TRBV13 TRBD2 CASSPAGAGDTQYF TGTGCCAGCAGCCCAGCGGGAGCGGGAGATACGCAGTATTTT
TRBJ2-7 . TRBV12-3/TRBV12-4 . CASRDTSSYEQYF TGTGCCAGCCGGGACACTAGCTCCTACGAGCAGTACTTC
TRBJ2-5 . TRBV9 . CASSVGPGRHGETQYF TGTGCCAGCAGCGTAGGGCCAGGGCGCCATGGGGAGACCCAGTACTTC
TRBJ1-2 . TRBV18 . CASSPFTEQYGYTF TGTGCCAGCTCACCATTTACCGAGCAATATGGCTACACCTTC